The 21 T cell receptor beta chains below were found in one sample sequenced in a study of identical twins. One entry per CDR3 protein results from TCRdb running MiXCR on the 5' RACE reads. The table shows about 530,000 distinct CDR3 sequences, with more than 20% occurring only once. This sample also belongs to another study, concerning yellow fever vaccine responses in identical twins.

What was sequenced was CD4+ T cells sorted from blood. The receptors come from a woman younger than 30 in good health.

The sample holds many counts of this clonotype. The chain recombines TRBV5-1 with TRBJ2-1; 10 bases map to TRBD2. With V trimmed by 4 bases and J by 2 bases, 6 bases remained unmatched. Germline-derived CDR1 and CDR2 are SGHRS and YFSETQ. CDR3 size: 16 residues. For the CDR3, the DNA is TGCGCCAGCAGCGGACTAGCGGAGAACGCCTACAATGAGCAGTTCTTC. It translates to CASSGLAENAYNEQFF.

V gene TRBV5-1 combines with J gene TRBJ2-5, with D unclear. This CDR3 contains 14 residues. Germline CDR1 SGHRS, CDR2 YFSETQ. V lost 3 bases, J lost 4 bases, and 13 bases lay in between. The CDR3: CASSSPLVAETQYF. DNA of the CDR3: TGCGCCAGCAGCTCACCCCTAGTTGCAGAGACCCAGTACTTC.

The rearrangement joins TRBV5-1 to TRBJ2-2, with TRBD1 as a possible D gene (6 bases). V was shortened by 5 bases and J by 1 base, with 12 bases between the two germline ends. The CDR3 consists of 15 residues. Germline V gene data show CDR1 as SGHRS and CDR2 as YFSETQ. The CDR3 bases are TGCGCCAGCAGGCGTGAGACAGGGAACACCGGGGAGCTGTTTTTT. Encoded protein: CASRRETGNTGELFF.

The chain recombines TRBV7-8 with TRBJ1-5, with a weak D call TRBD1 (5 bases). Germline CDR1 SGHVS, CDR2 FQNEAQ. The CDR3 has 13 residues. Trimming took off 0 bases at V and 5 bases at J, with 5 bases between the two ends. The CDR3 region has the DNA TGTGCCAGCAGCTTAGCGGGACATCAGCCCCAGCATTTT. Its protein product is CASSLAGHQPQHF.

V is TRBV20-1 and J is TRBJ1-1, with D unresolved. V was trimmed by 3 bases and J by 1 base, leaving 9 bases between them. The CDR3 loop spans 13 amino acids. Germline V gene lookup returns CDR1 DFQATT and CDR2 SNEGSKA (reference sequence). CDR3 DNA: TGCAGTGCTAGTTTAAGAGAGAACACTGAAGCTTTCTTT. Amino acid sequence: CSASLRENTEAFF.

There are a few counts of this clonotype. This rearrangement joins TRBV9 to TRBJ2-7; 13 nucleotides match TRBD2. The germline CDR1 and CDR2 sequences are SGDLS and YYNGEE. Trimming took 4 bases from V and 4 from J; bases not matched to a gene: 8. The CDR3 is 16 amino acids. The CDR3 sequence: CASSPKPGLAGYEQYF. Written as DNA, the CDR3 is TGTGCCAGCAGCCCCAAGCCGGGACTAGCGGGGTACGAGCAGTACTTC. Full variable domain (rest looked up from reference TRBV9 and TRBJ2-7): DSGVTQTPKHLITATGQRVTLRCSPRSGDLSVYWYQQSLDQGLQFLIQYYNGEERAKGNILERFSAQQFPDLHSELNLSSLELGDSALYFCASSPKPGLAGYEQYFGPGTRLTVT.

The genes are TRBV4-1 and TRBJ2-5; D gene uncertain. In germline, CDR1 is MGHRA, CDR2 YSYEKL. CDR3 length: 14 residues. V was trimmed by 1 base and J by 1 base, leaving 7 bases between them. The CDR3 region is CASSQAPIQETQYF. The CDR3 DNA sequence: TGCGCCAGCAGCCAAGCCCCGATCCAAGAGACCCAGTACTTC.

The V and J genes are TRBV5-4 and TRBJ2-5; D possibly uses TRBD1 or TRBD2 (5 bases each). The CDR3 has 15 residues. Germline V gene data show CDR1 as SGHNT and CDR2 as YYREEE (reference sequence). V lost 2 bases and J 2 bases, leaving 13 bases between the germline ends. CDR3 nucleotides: TGTGCCAGCAGCTTTATCGGGGCCGTTCAAGAGACCCAGTACTTC. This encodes CASSFIGAVQETQYF.

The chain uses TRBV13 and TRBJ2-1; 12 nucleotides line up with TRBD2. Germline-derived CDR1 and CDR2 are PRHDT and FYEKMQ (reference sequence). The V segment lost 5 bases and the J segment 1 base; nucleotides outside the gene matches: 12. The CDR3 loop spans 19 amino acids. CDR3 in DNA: TGTGCCAGCAGCGAGGGGGCTAGCGGGAGGGCCCGGTCCTACAATGAGCAGTTCTTC. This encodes CASSEGASGRARSYNEQFF.

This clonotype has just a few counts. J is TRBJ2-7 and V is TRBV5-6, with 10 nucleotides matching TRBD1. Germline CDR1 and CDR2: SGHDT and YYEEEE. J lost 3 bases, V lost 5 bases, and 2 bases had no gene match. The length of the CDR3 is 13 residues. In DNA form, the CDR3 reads TGTGCCAGCAGAAGGACAGGGGGCTACGAGCAGTACGTC. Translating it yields CASRRTGGYEQYV.

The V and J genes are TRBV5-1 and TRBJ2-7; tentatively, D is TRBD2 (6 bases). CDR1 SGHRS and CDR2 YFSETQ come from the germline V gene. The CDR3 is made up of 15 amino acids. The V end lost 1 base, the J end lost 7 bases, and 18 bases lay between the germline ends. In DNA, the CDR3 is TGCGCCAGCAGCTTGTTGGGGGGTCCTTCTTGGGAGCAGTACGTC. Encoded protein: CASSLLGGPSWEQYV.

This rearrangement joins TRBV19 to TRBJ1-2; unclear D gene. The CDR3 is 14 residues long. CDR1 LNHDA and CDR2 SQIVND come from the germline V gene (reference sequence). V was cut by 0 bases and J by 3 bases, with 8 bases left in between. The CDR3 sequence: CASSIEAEYYGYTF. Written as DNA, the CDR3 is TGTGCCAGTAGTATAGAGGCGGAATACTATGGCTACACCTTC. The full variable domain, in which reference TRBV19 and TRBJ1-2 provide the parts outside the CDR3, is DGGITQSPKYLFRKEGQNVTLSCEQNLNHDAMYWYRQDPGQGLRLIYYSQIVNDFQKGDIAEGYSVSREKKESFPLTVTSAQKNPTAFYLCASSIEAEYYGYTFGSGTRLTVV.

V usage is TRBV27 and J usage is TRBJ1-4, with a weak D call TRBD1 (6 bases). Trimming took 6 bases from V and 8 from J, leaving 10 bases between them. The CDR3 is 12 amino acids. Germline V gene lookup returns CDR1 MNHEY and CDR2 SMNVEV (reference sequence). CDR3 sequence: CASRTGREKLFF. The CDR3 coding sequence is TGTGCCAGCAGGACAGGTCGGGAAAAACTGTTTTTT.

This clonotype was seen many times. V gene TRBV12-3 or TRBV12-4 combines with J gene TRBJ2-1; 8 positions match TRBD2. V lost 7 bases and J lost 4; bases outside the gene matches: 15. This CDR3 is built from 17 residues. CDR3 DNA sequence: TGTGCCAGCATCTTAGGTTTGGGACTAGACCCATACAATGAGCAGTTCTTC. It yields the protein CASILGLGLDPYNEQFF.

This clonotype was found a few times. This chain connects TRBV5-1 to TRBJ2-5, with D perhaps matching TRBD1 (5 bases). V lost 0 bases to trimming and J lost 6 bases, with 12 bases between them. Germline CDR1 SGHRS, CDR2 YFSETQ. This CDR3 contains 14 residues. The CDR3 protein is CASSLGRALKTQYF. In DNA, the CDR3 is TGCGCCAGCAGCTTGGGCAGGGCTCTTAAGACCCAGTACTTC.

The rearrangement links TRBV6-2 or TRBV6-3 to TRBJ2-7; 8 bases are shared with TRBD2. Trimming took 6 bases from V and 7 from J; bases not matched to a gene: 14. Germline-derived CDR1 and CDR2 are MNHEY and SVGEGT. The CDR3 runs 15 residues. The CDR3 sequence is CASSSLAGEVGEQYF. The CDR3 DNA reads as TGTGCCAGCAGCTCGCTAGCGGGTGAAGTTGGGGAGCAGTACTTC.

DNA of the CDR3: TGCAGCGTTGTGACCGGGCCAAACTACGCTAATGAGCAGTTCTTC. Translated: CSVVTGPNYANEQFF. V usage is TRBV29-1 and J usage is TRBJ2-1; D not certain. The CDR3 spans 15 residues. The germline V gene encodes CDR1 SQVTM and CDR2 ANQGSEA. The germline V and J ends were trimmed by 4 bases and 7 bases, with 20 bases remaining between them.

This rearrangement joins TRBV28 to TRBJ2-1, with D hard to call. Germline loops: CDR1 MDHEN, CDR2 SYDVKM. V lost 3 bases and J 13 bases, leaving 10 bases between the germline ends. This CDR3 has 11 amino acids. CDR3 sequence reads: CASSFRLRQFF. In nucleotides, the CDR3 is TGTGCCAGCAGTTTCAGGCTACGTCAGTTCTTC.

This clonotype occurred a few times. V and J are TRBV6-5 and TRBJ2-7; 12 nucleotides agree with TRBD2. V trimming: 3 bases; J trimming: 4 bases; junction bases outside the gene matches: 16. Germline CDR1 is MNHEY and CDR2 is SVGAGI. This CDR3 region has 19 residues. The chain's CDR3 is CASSYSSSASGRAGYEQYF. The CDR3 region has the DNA TGTGCCAGCAGTTATTCCTCCTCTGCTAGCGGGAGGGCTGGATACGAGCAGTACTTC.

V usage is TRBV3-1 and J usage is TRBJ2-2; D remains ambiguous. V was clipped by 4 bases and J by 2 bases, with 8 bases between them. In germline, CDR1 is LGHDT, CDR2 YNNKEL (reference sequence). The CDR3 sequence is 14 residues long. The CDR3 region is CASSLGFNTGELFF. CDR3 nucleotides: TGTGCCAGCAGCCTCGGATTCAACACCGGGGAGCTGTTTTTT.

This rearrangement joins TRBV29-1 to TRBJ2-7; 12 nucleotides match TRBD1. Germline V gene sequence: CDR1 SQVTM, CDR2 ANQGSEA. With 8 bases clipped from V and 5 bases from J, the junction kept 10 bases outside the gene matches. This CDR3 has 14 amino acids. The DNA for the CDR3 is TGCAGCTACACCCGGGGACAGGGGGCCCACGAGCAGTACTTC. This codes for CSYTRGQGAHEQYF.